The 3 T cell receptor beta chains below come from one sample, sequenced in a study of cytomegalovirus exposure and HLA in healthy donors. 13 Jbeta primers and 60 Vbeta primers were used for the PCR. Method: immunoSEQ multiplex PCR; TCRdb's copy keeps in-frame clones and lacks some. The top ten clones hold roughly 1.8% of a sample with 160,000 or so clones, approximately 86% of them seen once. Material: PBMCs. Source of these receptors: a woman younger than 35 in good health and CMV-seronegative.

V and J are TRBV5-1 and TRBJ1-2, with D possibly matching TRBD1 (6 bases). This CDR3 has 13 residues. Trimming removed 6 bases at V and 2 bases at J, with 11 bases between. Germline lookup yields CDR1 SGHRS and CDR2 YFSETQ. This CDR3 is CASNQGPNYGYTF. CDR3 DNA: TGCGCCAGCAATCAGGGGCCCAACTATGGCTACACCTTC. Using reference TRBV5-1 and TRBJ1-2 for the parts outside the CDR3, the full variable domain is KAGVTQTPRYLIKTRGQQVTLSCSPISGHRSVSWYQQTPGQGLQFLFEYFSETQRNKGNFPGRFSGRQFSNSRSEMNVSTLELGDSALYLCASNQGPNYGYTFGSGTRLTVV.

This sequence joins TRBV6-1 and TRBJ2-7; no clear D gene. V gave up 2 bases and J gave up 0 bases, with 8 bases separating them. CDR1 MNHNS and CDR2 SASEGT come from the germline V gene. The CDR3 is 14 amino acids. The CDR3 spells CASSETVSSYEQYF. Written as DNA, the CDR3 is TGTGCCAGCAGTGAAACAGTTAGCTCCTACGAGCAGTACTTC.

This chain's CDR3 is CASSPLLAGVGETQYF. CDR3 in DNA: TGTGCCAGCAGCCCCTTACTAGCGGGAGTTGGCGAGACCCAGTACTTC. This chain uses TRBV28 with TRBJ2-5; 11 bases match TRBD2. V lost 6 bases, J lost 5 bases, and 11 bases stayed unmatched. Germline V lookup: CDR1 MDHEN, CDR2 SYDVKM. The CDR3 is made up of 16 amino acids.